This TCR beta chain is drawn from a study of shared clonotypes between healthy human individuals. About this clone itself: The antigen remains undetermined.

Using immunoSEQ multiplex PCR, the repertoire was profiled, and TCRdb retains in-frame clones only, with some absent. The data contain approximately 2.4 million clones, 90% to 96% of them seen just once; the ten biggest clones take up roughly 0.13%. Overall study results and limits: Clonotype sharing across donors was expected to vary with sequencing depth.

In the CD4+ fraction, cells were divided into CD45RA+ naive and CD45RA-negative memory subsets. The sample taken for sequencing was naive CD4+ T cells sorted from blood. Noted subset: CD45RA+ positively selected. This sequence originates from a man between 18 and 35 years old in good health.

The CDR3 is CASSPFDMGAGEKLFF. DNA for the CDR3: TGTGCCAGCTCACCATTCGATATGGGGGCGGGTGAAAAACTGTTTTTT. The chain links TRBV18 to TRBJ1-4, with D maybe TRBD1 (6 bases). The CDR3 loop spans 16 amino acids. Trimming cost V 2 bases and J 7 bases, with 17 bases left between them. Germline V CDR1 and CDR2: KGHSH, LQKENI.